The 11 T cell receptor beta chains below all came from one sample that was sequenced in a study of cytomegalovirus exposure and HLA in healthy donors (dated by TCRdb to 2016 to 2017). Receptors were amplified or captured by the immunoSEQ multiplex PCR assay. For the multiplex PCR, a mixture combining 60 forward primers for TCR Vbeta segments and 13 reverse primers for TCR Jbeta segments was used. Sourced from immuneACCESS, this table was stored by TCRdb with only in-frame sequences that have V and J called. A share of the clones is absent; for the studies checked, an unresolved V gene accounts for under half, and the remainder has no known explanation. The sample table contains around 120,000 clones; only one count was recorded for 70% to 85% of them. Together, the top ten hold 11% of the sample. Material: PBMCs. Source of these receptors: a woman between 45 and 60 years old in good health and CMV-seropositive.

The sample holds a few counts of this clone. The chain carries TRBV29-1 and TRBJ1-3; D possibly corresponds to TRBD1 (5 bases). Germline lookup yields CDR1 SQVTM and CDR2 ANQGSEA. Trimming pared 6 bases from V and 1 base from J, leaving 10 bases between. This CDR3 is 13 amino acids long. CDR3 DNA sequence: TGCAGCGTATCCCAGGGATCTGGAAACACCATATATTTT. Protein sequence: CSVSQGSGNTIYF.

The chain employs TRBV4-3 and TRBJ2-7, with 9 bases fitting TRBD1. V dropped 4 bases and J dropped 3; count of bases not matched to a gene: 4. This CDR3 contains 14 residues. Looked up from germline, CDR1 is LGHNA and CDR2 is YSLEER. The CDR3 is CASSPGTGNYEQYF. The CDR3, as DNA: TGCGCCAGCAGCCCGGGGACAGGGAACTACGAGCAGTACTTC.

This clone was counted a few times. Distinct nucleotide sequences in the sample also encode this CDR3. The V and J genes are TRBV6-1 and TRBJ2-5, with 7 bases lining up with TRBD2. Germline CDR1 and CDR2: MNHNS and SASEGT. Trimming at V came to 2 bases and at J to 4 bases, leaving 13 bases not matched to a gene. CDR3 length equals 17 residues. CDR3 sequence (DNA): TGTGCCAGCAGTGAACTGGGCGGGAGTCAGTACAGAGAGACCCAGTACTTC. It specifies CASSELGGSQYRETQYF.

J is TRBJ2-7 and V is TRBV27, with 11 positions matching TRBD2. Germline values: CDR1 MNHEY, CDR2 SMNVEV (reference sequence). The J segment lost 5 bases and the V segment lost 6 bases, leaving 6 bases of the junction unmatched. There are 14 residues in the CDR3. The CDR3 loop is CASSRGTSGDEQYF. In DNA, the CDR3 is TGTGCCAGCAGCCGCGGGACTAGCGGCGACGAGCAGTACTTC.

The chain uses TRBV4-1 and TRBJ2-7; 7 nucleotides match TRBD1. The J segment lost 3 bases and the V segment lost 1 base, leaving 6 bases of the junction unmatched. The CDR3 runs 15 residues. The V gene's germline CDR1 is MGHRA and CDR2 YSYEKL. CDR3 sequence reads: CASSQGGTVNYEQYF. Written as DNA, the CDR3 is TGCGCCAGCAGCCAAGGAGGGACAGTAAACTACGAGCAGTACTTC.

The rearrangement joins TRBV7-9 to TRBJ2-5, with a possible D match to TRBD2 (5 bases). CDR1 and CDR2 from the germline V gene are SEHNR and FQNEAQ (reference sequence). This CDR3 has 14 amino acids. The V end lost 4 bases, the J end lost 3 bases, and 12 bases lay between the germline ends. CDR3 loop: CASSSNTGEETQYF. The CDR3 DNA sequence: TGTGCCAGCAGCTCCAATACCGGGGAAGAGACCCAGTACTTC.

V and J are TRBV18 and TRBJ2-5; 12 nucleotides match TRBD2. The germline gives CDR1 KGHSH, CDR2 LQKENI. The V segment lost 6 bases and the J segment 3 bases; nucleotides outside the gene matches: 8. The CDR3 sequence is 16 residues long. The CDR3 coding sequence is TGTGCCAGCTCCCCAGGACTAGCGGGATCTGAAGAGACCCAGTACTTC. Translation gives CASSPGLAGSEETQYF. The full variable domain, its missing parts supplied by reference TRBV18 and TRBJ2-5, is NAGVMQNPRHLVRRRGQEARLRCSPMKGHSHVYWYRQLPEEGLKFMVYLQKENIIDESGMPKERFSAEFPKEGPSILRIQQVVRGDSAAYFCASSPGLAGSEETQYFGPGTRLLVL.

In this sample, this clone turned up a few times. The CDR3 spells CASSLAGNYGYTF. The CDR3 coding sequence is TGTGCCAGCAGCTTAGCGGGGAACTATGGCTACACCTTC. V and J are TRBV11-2 and TRBJ1-2; D call uncertain. Trimming took off 1 base at V and 2 bases at J, with 5 bases between the two ends. Germline CDR1 SGHAT, CDR2 FQNNGV. The CDR3 has 13 residues.

The chain is built from TRBV18 and TRBJ2-7; D gene ambiguous. The CDR3 is 12 residues long. From germline, CDR1 is KGHSH and CDR2 LQKENI. Trimming left V 2 bases short and J 6 bases short, with 8 bases between. The CDR3 nucleotides read TGTGCCAGCTCACCATCCCCTCTCGAGCAGTACTTC. It translates to CASSPSPLEQYF.

This clone was seen a single time. Relative to the germline gene, one junction end is altered; a read error may explain this. The chain joins TRBV11-2 to TRBJ1-1, with D tentatively TRBD1 (5 bases). The CDR3 extends over 11 amino acids. The V gene's germline CDR1 is SGHAT and CDR2 FQNNGV. The DNA for the CDR3 is TGTGCCAGCAGCTTAGATCAAATAGGGGTCTTT. As protein: CASSLDQIGVF.

The V gene is TRBV5-8, the J gene TRBJ2-7, with D possibly TRBD1 on 5 matching bases. Between the trimmed V and J ends, which lost 4 bases and 3 bases, there was a span of 17 bases. The CDR3 length is 15 residues. CDR1 and CDR2 from the germline V gene are SGHTS and YDEGEE. CDR3 nucleotides: TGTGCCAGCAGCACGGACATAGGGGTTAACTACGAGCAGTACTTC. Translated: CASSTDIGVNYEQYF.